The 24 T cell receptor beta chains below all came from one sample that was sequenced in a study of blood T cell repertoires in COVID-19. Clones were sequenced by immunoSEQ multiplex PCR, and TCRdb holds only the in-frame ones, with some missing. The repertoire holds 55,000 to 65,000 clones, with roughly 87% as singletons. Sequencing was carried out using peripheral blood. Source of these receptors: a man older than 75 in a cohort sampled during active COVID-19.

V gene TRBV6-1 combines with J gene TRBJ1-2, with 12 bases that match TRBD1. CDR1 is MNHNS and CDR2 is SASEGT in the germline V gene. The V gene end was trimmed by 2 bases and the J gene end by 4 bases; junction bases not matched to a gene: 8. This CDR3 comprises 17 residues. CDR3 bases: TGTGCCAGCAGTGAACGGGACAGGGGGCGCAGCGGCTATGGCTACACCTTC. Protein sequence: CASSERDRGRSGYGYTF.

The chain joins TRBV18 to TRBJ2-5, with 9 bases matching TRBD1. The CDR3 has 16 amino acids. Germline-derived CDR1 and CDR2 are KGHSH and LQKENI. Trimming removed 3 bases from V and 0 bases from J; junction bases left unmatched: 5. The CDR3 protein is CASSPTGQGYQETQYF. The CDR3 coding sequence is TGTGCCAGCTCACCCACAGGACAGGGGTACCAAGAGACCCAGTACTTC.

CDR3 sequence (DNA): TGTGCCAGCAGCCAAGACGGGACAGGCTACGAGCAGTACTTC. This gives the protein CASSQDGTGYEQYF. The genes are TRBV3-1 (or the pseudogene TRBV3-2) and TRBJ2-7; 8 bases line up with TRBD1. After removal of 0 bases from V and 3 bases from J, the junction contained 1 base not matched to a gene. Per germline, CDR1 LGHDT and CDR2 YNNKEL (reference sequence). CDR3 length equals 14 residues.

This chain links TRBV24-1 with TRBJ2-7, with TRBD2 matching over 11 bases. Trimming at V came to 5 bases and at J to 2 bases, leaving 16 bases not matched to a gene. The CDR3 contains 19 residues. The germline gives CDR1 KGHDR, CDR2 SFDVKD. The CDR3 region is CATSGRSTTSGTITYEQYF. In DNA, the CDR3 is TGTGCCACCAGTGGCCGAAGTACGACTAGCGGGACTATCACCTACGAGCAGTACTTC.

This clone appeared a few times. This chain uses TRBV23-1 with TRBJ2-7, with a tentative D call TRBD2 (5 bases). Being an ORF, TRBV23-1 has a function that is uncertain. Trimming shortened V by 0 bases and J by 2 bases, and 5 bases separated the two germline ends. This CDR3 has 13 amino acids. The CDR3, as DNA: TGCGCCAGCAGTCAATCGAGGGCCTACGAGCAGTACTTC. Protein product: CASSQSRAYEQYF.

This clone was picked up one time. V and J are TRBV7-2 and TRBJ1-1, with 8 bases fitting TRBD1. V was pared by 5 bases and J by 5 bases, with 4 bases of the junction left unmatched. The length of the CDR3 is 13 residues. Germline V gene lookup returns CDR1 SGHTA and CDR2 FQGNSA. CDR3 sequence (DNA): TGTGCCAGCAGCCGACAGGGGAGGACTGAAGCTTTCTTT. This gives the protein CASSRQGRTEAFF.

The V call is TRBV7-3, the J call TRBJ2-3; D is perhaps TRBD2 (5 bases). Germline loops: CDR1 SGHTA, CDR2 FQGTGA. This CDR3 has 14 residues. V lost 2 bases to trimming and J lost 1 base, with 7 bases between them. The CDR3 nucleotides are TGTGCCAGCAGCTTAGTCGGGGGCACAGATACGCAGTATTTT. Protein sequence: CASSLVGGTDTQYF.

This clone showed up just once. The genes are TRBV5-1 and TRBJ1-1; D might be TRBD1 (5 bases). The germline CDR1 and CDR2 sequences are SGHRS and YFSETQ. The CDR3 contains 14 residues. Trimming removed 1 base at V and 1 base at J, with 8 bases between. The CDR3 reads CASSLIRENTEAFF. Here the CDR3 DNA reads TGCGCCAGCAGCTTGATCAGGGAGAACACTGAAGCTTTCTTT.

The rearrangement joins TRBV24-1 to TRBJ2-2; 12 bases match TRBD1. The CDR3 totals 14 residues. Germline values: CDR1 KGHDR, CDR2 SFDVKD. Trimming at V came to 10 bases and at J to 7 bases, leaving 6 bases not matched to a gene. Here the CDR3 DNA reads TGTGCCACAGGGACAGGGGGCGAGCGCGGGGAGCTGTTTTTT. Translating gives CATGTGGERGELFF.

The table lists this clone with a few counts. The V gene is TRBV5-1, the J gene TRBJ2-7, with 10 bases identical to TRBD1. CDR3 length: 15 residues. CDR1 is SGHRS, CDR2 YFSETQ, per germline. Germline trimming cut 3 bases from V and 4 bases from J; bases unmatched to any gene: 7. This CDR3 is CASSSGTGVTYEQYF. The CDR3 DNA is TGCGCCAGCAGCTCCGGGACAGGGGTGACGTACGAGCAGTACTTC.

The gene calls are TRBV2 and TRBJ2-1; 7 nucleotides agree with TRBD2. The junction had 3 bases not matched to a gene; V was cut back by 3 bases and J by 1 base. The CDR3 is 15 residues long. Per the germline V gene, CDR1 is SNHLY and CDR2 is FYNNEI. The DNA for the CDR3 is TGTGCCAGCAGTGATGGGGGGGGATCCTACAATGAGCAGTTCTTC. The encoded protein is CASSDGGGSYNEQFF.

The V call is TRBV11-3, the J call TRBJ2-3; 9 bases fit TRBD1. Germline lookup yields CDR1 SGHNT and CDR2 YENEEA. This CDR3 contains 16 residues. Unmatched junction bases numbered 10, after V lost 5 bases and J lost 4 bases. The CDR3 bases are TGTGCCAGCAGCATAACACAGGGGGCGCGGGCAGATACGCAGTATTTT. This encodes CASSITQGARADTQYF.

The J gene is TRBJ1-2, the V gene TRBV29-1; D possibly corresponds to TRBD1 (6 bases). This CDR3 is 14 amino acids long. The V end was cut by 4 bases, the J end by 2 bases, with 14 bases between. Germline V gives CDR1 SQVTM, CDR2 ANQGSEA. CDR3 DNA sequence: TGCAGCGTTGGTCGGGACACCAACAACTATGGCTACACCTTC. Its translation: CSVGRDTNNYGYTF.

The CDR3 is CASILQGKNTEAFF. CDR3 sequence (DNA): TGTGCCAGCATATTGCAGGGCAAAAACACTGAAGCTTTCTTT. The chain combines TRBV6-5 with TRBJ1-1; maybe TRBD1 (5 bases). Per the germline V gene, CDR1 is MNHEY and CDR2 is SVGAGI. The CDR3 spans 14 residues. Deletions cut 7 bases from V and 2 bases from J, with 14 bases between.

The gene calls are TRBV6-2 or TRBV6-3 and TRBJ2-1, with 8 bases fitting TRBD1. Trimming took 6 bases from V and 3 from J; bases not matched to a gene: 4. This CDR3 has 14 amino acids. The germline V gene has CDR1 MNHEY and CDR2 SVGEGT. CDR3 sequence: CASSRGQGYNEQFF. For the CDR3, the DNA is TGTGCCAGCAGCAGGGGGCAGGGCTACAATGAGCAGTTCTTC.

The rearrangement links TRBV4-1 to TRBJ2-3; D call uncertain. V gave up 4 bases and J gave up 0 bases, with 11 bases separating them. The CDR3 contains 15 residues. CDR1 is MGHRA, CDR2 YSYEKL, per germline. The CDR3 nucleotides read TGCGCCAGCAGCCCCAGGCTTCCTAGCACAGATACGCAGTATTTT. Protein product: CASSPRLPSTDTQYF.

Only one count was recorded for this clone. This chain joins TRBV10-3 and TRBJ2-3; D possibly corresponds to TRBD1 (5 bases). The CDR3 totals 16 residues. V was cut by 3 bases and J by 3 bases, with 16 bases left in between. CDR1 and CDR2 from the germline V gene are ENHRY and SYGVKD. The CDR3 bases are TGTGCCATCAGTGACAGGGCCCAAAAACGGACAGATACGCAGTATTTT. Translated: CAISDRAQKRTDTQYF.

The CDR3 DNA sequence: TGTGCCTGGGCAGGTAGCTCCTACGAGCAGTACTTC. Its protein is CAWAGSSYEQYF. V usage is TRBV30 and J usage is TRBJ2-7; no clear D gene. The CDR3 is made up of 12 amino acids. Germline V gives CDR1 GTSNPN, CDR2 SVGIG (reference sequence). The V and J ends lost 5 bases and 0 bases respectively, with 8 bases between them.

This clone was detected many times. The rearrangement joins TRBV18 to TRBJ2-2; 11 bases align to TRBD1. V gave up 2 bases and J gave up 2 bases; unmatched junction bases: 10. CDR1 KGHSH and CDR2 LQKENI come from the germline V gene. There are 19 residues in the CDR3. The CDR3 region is CASSPSLRDRGINTGELFF. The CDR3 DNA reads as TGTGCCAGCTCACCAAGCCTCCGGGACAGGGGGATAAACACCGGGGAGCTGTTTTTT.

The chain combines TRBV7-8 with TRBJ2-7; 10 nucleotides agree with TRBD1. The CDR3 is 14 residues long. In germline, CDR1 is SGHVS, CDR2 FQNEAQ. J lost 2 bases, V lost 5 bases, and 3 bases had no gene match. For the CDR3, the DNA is TGTGCCAGCAGCATAGGACAGGGGGCCTACGAGCAGTACTTC. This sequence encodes CASSIGQGAYEQYF.

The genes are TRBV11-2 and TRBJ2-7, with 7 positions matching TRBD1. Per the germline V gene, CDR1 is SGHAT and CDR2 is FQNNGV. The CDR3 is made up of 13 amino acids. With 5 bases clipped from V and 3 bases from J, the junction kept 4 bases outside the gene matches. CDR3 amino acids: CASSEGQVYEQYF. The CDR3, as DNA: TGTGCCAGCAGCGAAGGACAGGTCTACGAGCAGTACTTC.

The CDR3: CASSVVGTGGPFYGYTF. In nucleotides, the CDR3 is TGTGCCAGCAGCGTAGTAGGGACAGGGGGTCCTTTCTATGGCTACACCTTC. This rearrangement joins TRBV9 to TRBJ1-2; 11 nucleotides agree with TRBD1. The trim removed 0 bases at V and 4 bases at J, leaving 8 bases unmatched. The germline V gene has CDR1 SGDLS and CDR2 YYNGEE. This CDR3 region has 17 residues.

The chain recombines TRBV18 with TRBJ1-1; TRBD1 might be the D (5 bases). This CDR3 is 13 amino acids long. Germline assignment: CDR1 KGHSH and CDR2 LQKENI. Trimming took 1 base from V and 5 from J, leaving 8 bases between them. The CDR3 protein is CASSPRSGTEAFF. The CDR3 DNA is TGTGCCAGCTCACCACGGTCAGGGACTGAAGCTTTCTTT.

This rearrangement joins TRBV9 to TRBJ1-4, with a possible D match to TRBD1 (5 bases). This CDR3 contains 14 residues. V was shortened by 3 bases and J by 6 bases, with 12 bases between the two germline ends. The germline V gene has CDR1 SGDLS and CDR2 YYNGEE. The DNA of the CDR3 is TGTGCCAGCAGCGCGGGGGGGAGCGATGAAAAACTGTTTTTT. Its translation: CASSAGGSDEKLFF. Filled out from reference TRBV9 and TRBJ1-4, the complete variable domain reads DSGVTQTPKHLITATGQRVTLRCSPRSGDLSVYWYQQSLDQGLQFLIQYYNGEERAKGNILERFSAQQFPDLHSELNLSSLELGDSALYFCASSAGGSDEKLFFGSGTQLSVL.